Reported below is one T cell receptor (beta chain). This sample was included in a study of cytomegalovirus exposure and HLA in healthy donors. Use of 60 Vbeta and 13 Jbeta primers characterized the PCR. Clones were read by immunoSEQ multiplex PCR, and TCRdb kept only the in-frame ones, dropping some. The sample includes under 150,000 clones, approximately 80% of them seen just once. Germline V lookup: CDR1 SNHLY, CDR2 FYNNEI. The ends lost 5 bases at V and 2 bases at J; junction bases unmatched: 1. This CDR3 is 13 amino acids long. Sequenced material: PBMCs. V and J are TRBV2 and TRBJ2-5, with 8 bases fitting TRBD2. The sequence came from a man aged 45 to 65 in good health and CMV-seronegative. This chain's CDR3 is CASSTSGQETQYF. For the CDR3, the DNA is TGTGCCAGCAGTACTAGCGGTCAAGAGACCCAGTACTTC. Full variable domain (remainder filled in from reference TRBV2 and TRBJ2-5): EPEVTQTPSHQVTQMGQEVILRCVPISNHLYFYWYRQILGQKVEFLVSFYNNEISEKSEIFDDQFSVERPDGSNFTLKIRSTKLEDSAMYFCASSTSGQETQYFGPGTRLLVL.